Listed below are T cell receptor beta chains from one sample, sequenced in a study of T cell responses to AZD1222 COVID-19 vaccine. TCRdb's table, derived via immunoSEQ multiplex PCR, lists solely in-frame clones and lacks some. The sample carries about 160,000 clones, over 80% recorded once. The material was peripheral blood, obtained on day 0 of AZD1222 vaccination. The receptors derive from an adult in good health. Each CDR3 is given with its conserved first and last residue. The order of the fields is CDR3 length, D gene, clone size, V gene, J gene, CDR3 protein, CDR3 DNA. The D gene is left open where the match is weak. Not every row has a clone size; where given, it reads once, few, many or a size class.

>15|NA|NA|TRBV28|TRBJ1-1
CASSLMGGRVTEAFF
TGTGCCAGCAGTTTAATGGGGGGCCGGGTCACTGAAGCTTTCTTT
>14|NA|few|TRBV7-9|TRBJ2-2
CASSLNPNTGELFF
TGTGCCAGCAGCCTAAATCCGAACACCGGGGAGCTGTTTTTT
>13|NA|NA|TRBV12-3/TRBV12-4|TRBJ1-2
CASSLQLSYGYTF
TGTGCCAGCAGTTTACAACTGAGCTATGGCTACACCTTC
>16|TRBD1|NA|TRBV2|TRBJ2-3
CASSIGTGSPGDTQYF
TGTGCCAGCAGTATCGGGACAGGGAGTCCAGGAGATACGCAGTATTTT
>13|NA|NA|TRBV25-1|TRBJ2-2
CASSDWGTGELFF
TGTGCCAGCAGTGACTGGGGGACCGGGGAGCTGTTTTTT
>12|TRBD1|NA|TRBV28|TRBJ2-7
CASLKGGVEQYF
TGTGCCAGCCTCAAAGGGGGCGTCGAGCAGTACTTC
>12|NA|NA|TRBV7-3|TRBJ2-1
CASSGSHNEQFF
TGTGCCAGCAGCGGATCGCACAATGAGCAGTTCTTC
>12|NA|NA|TRBV9|TRBJ1-1
CASSGGGRNTFF
TGTGCCAGCAGCGGCGGGGGCAGGAATACTTTCTTT
>15|NA|NA|TRBV19|TRBJ2-1
CASSIGGNSYNEQFF
TGTGCCAGTAGTATTGGTGGCAACTCCTACAATGAGCAGTTCTTC
>17|TRBD1|NA|TRBV5-1|TRBJ2-7
CASSREGGGTGTYEQYF
TGCGCCAGCAGCAGAGAGGGGGGCGGGACAGGAACCTACGAGCAGTACTTC
>16|NA|NA|TRBV3-1/TRBV3-2|TRBJ1-1
CASSQGRGLQGVEAFF
TGTGCCAGCAGCCAAGGCAGGGGATTACAGGGAGTAGAAGCTTTCTTT
>16|TRBD1|NA|TRBV25-1|TRBJ2-2
CASRSGQALETGELFF
TGTGCCAGCAGAAGCGGACAGGCCCTGGAAACCGGGGAGCTGTTTTTT
>16|TRBD1|once|TRBV6-4|TRBJ2-6
CATSGTGGAGANVLTF
TGTGCCACATCCGGGACAGGGGGCGCTGGGGCCAACGTCCTGACTTTC
>13|NA|NA|TRBV4-1|TRBJ2-7
CASSQSDSYEQYF
TGCGCCAGCAGCCAAAGTGACAGCTACGAGCAGTACTTC
>14|NA|NA|TRBV6-4|TRBJ1-4
CASIPGSSNEKLFF
TGTGCCAGCATCCCGGGGAGCTCTAATGAAAAACTGTTTTTT
>14|NA|NA|TRBV11-2|TRBJ2-5
CASSPGHTQETQYF
TGTGCCAGCAGCCCCGGACACACCCAAGAGACCCAGTACTTC
>16|TRBD2|NA|TRBV9|TRBJ2-7
CASSVGGAGESYEQYF
TGTGCCAGCAGCGTAGGCGGTGCGGGGGAGAGCTACGAGCAGTACTTC
>14|NA|NA|TRBV6-5|TRBJ1-1
CASSYALGGLGAFF
TGTGCCAGCAGTTACGCTTTGGGTGGGTTGGGAGCTTTCTTT
>15|NA|NA|TRBV12-2|TRBJ1-6
CASRGSTGHNSPLHF
TGTGCAAGTCGCGGCTCAACAGGTCATAATTCACCCCTCCACTTT
>15|NA|once|TRBV4-3|TRBJ1-5
CASSQDLGGHQPQHF
TGCGCCAGCAGCCAAGATCTGGGGGGCCATCAGCCCCAGCATTTT
>14|TRBD1|NA|TRBV9|TRBJ2-7
CASSRQGSSYEQYF
TGTGCCAGCAGCCGACAGGGGAGCTCCTACGAGCAGTACTTC
>16|NA|NA|TRBV5-1|TRBJ2-3
CASSLRGTTSTDTQYF
TGCGCCAGCAGCCTGAGGGGGACAACTAGCACAGATACGCAGTATTTT
>13|NA|NA|TRBV28|TRBJ1-2
CASSVTTNYGYTF
TGTGCCAGCAGCGTGACTACTAACTATGGCTACACCTTC
>16|NA|NA|TRBV4-3|TRBJ1-2
CASSHVLGSTHYGYTF
TGCGCCAGCAGCCACGTTCTCGGCAGCACACACTATGGCTACACCTTC
>14|NA|NA|TRBV6-5|TRBJ1-1
CASTSRQPSTEAFF
TGTGCCAGCACAAGTAGACAGCCAAGCACTGAAGCTTTCTTT
>16|NA|NA|TRBV28|TRBJ1-3
CASSHRQFLSGNTIYF
TGTGCCAGCAGTCACCGACAGTTTCTCTCTGGAAACACCATATATTTT
>17|NA|NA|TRBV28|TRBJ1-5
CASSQTQGIISNQPQHF
TGTGCCAGCAGTCAGACCCAGGGAATTATTAGCAATCAGCCCCAGCATTTT
>15|TRBD1|once|TRBV7-2|TRBJ1-1
CASSLTGGAGTEAFF
TGTGCCAGCAGCTTAACAGGGGGCGCGGGCACTGAAGCTTTCTTT
>14|NA|NA|TRBV9|TRBJ1-2
CASSVSEVRYGYTF
TGTGCCAGCAGCGTTTCCGAGGTGAGATATGGCTACACCTTC
>14|NA|NA|TRBV7-8|TRBJ1-5
CASSTSRSNQPQHF
TGTGCCAGCAGCACTAGCCGTAGCAATCAGCCCCAGCATTTT
>16|TRBD1|NA|TRBV4-1|TRBJ2-1
CASSRSGTGVNNEQFF
TGCGCCAGCAGCCGGTCCGGGACAGGGGTTAACAATGAGCAGTTCTTC
>13|NA|NA|TRBV21-1|TRBJ1-2
CASSTREFYGYTF
TGTGCCAGCAGCACTCGGGAGTTCTATGGCTACACCTTC
>15|NA|NA|TRBV21-1|TRBJ2-1
CASSQGLAEYNEQFF
TGTGCCAGCAGCCAAGGACTAGCGGAGTACAATGAGCAGTTCTTC
>15|NA|NA|TRBV5-1|TRBJ2-3
CASSLFPSGTDTQYF
TGCGCCAGCAGCTTGTTTCCTAGCGGCACAGATACGCAGTATTTT
>15|TRBD2|NA|TRBV28|TRBJ2-7
CASSFGSGDPREQYF
TGTGCCAGCAGTTTCGGTAGCGGGGACCCTCGGGAGCAGTACTTC
>14|TRBD2|NA|TRBV30|TRBJ2-7
CAWSGGLARYEQYF
TGTGCCTGGAGTGGGGGACTAGCTCGCTACGAGCAGTACTTC
>15|NA|NA|TRBV6-5|TRBJ1-2
CASSYAQESNYGYTF
TGTGCCAGCAGTTACGCCCAGGAGTCTAACTATGGCTACACCTTC
>12|NA|NA|TRBV12-3/TRBV12-4|TRBJ1-2
CASSFEGKGYTF
TGTGCCAGCAGTTTCGAGGGGAAAGGCTACACCTTC
>16|TRBD1|NA|TRBV27|TRBJ1-4
CASSRQGRRFNEKLFF
TGTGCCAGCAGTCGACAGGGGCGGAGATTTAATGAAAAACTGTTTTTT
>14|NA|NA|TRBV7-2|TRBJ2-7
CASSLDQDSYEQYF
TGTGCCAGCAGCTTAGATCAGGACTCCTACGAGCAGTACTTC
>15|TRBD2|NA|TRBV28|TRBJ2-7
CASSRAGGEVYEQYF
TGTGCCAGCAGCCGGGCGGGAGGTGAGGTCTACGAGCAGTACTTC